The entry that follows covers one T cell receptor (beta chain) sequence. Its antigen is unknown. The junction departs from germline at one end; a sequencing error may be responsible. For CDR1 and CDR2, the germline V gene (reference sequence) lists DFQATT and SNEGSKA. Inclusive of the bounding cysteine and phenylalanine, the CDR3 is 13 residues long. Only the CDR3 DNA stays, 39 bases, in frame from base 1. The data belong to a study of CD8 T cells in ankylosing spondylitis (dated by TCRdb to about 2017). About the full investigation: The study profiled T cell receptor beta repertoires in healthy donors and ankylosing spondylitis patients to find disease-linked TCR variants. In total, the full study cohort was made up of roughly 100 healthy donors and some 26 ankylosing spondylitis patients. Samples of peripheral blood were taken, and for ankylosing spondylitis patients, synovial fluid was collected as well.

Reads for this sample came from an Illumina HiSeq 2500. TCR beta libraries were prepared by quantitative 5'-RACE with molecular barcodes. Per the authors' processing: To identify disease-linked TCR variants, a new computational method was used, one built on a probabilistic model of VDJ rearrangement. TCRdb redid the processing of the public reads, applying fastp at Q25 and MiXCR, and retained in-frame beta chains. Every distinct CDR3 protein forms one entry, paired with its most common genes and DNA. The V and J calls were not made by the authors but by TCRdb's processing. This sample holds approximately 540,000 distinct CDR3 sequences; 9.5% to 15% were observed only once. 6.8% of the sample is taken by the ten largest. Broad study findings and their caveats: The disease-linked clones were reported to be significantly enriched in matched synovial fluid samples from ankylosing spondylitis patients. A TCR beta motif made up of 7 to 9 highly homologous amino acid variants appeared to be characteristic of blood from ankylosing spondylitis patients. In peripheral blood, the disease-linked clones were found at relatively low frequencies and had a CD8+ phenotype. Some of the motif variants had been reported before in the synovial fluid and blood of reactive arthritis patients, a finding that suggests common disease-initiation mechanisms.

The sample was blood, either unsorted or a sorted T cell fraction (not recorded which). The receptor comes from a male donor with ankylosing spondylitis. The rearrangement combines TRBV20-1 with TRBJ2-1; 10 central nucleotides agree with TRBD2. The CDR3 here reads CSTSGDLRDEQFF. Here is the DNA: TGCAGTACTAGCGGGGATCTACGGGATGAGCAGTTCTTC.